The TCR beta chain under discussion was sequenced for a study of T-cell memory formation after mild COVID-19. Study as a whole: TCR clusters largely stayed donor specific.

cDNA libraries for TCR alpha and TCR beta, carrying sample barcodes and UMIs, came from 5'RACE with constant-segment primers. MiXCR was run by TCRdb on the 5' RACE reads, yielding one entry per CDR3 protein. Of under 300,000 distinct CDR3 sequences in the sample, about a sixth were seen once. The germline V and J ends were trimmed by 3 bases and 3 bases, with 6 bases remaining between them. The CDR3 is 12 residues long. Per the germline V gene, CDR1 is SGHKS and CDR2 is YYEKEE (reference sequence). This clonotype was obtained from a man between 18 and 35 years old who had mild COVID-19 (a few samples of this study predate the infection). Cell type and time point are not known. This chain uses TRBV5-5 with TRBJ1-1; D unresolved. The sample comprised PBMCs or a T cell subset sorted from them (not recorded which). CDR3 region: CASSSDYTEAFF. CDR3 nucleotide sequence: TGTGCCAGCAGCTCGGATTACACTGAAGCTTTCTTT. The full variable domain, its missing parts supplied by reference TRBV5-5 and TRBJ1-1, is DAGVTQSPTHLIKTRGQQVTLRCSPISGHKSVSWYQQVLGQGPQFIFQYYEKEERGRGNFPDRFSARQFPNYSSELNVNALLLGDSALYLCASSSDYTEAFFGQGTRLTVV.